This T cell receptor (beta chain) originates from a study of PD-1 blockade in classical Hodgkin lymphoma. Study as a whole: Intravenous nivolumab at 3 mg/kg was given to patients every 2 weeks.

This table comes from immunoSEQ multiplex PCR, and its TCRdb copy is limited to in-frame clones, with some not included. Seen here are over 85,000 clones, about 92% observed once, and the top ten hold about 2%. Germline loops: CDR1 SGHNT, CDR2 YYREEE (reference sequence). The CDR3 is 15 amino acids. The V gene lost 3 bases and the J gene lost 2 bases, with 15 bases spanning the gap. Of note for this clone: Its antigen remains unknown.

Time point described: cycle 4 day 1 (C4D1), after about 6 weeks of nivolumab. Each patient relapsed following autologous stem cell transplantation, and prior brentuximab vedotin exposure differed. Overall study findings and caveats: A reduction in baseline TCR diversity was reportedly seen in newly diagnosed patients relative to healthy donors. Patients newly diagnosed and complete responders had comparable baseline diversity.

The receptor comes from a human donor with classical Hodgkin lymphoma. The starting material was peripheral blood mononuclear cells (PBMCs), obtained before the fourth cycle of nivolumab. The chain recombines TRBV5-4 with TRBJ2-7, with D perhaps TRBD2 (6 bases). CDR3 protein: CASSSRGPRTYEQYF. Here the CDR3 DNA reads TGTGCCAGCAGCTCGCGGGGTCCGAGGACCTACGAGCAGTACTTC.